These 17 T cell receptor beta chains were sequenced from one sample in a study of blood T cell repertoires in COVID-19. Assay: immunoSEQ multiplex PCR; the TCRdb copy retains only in-frame clones and omits some. The sample yields about 380,000 clones, about 85% seen once. The sample taken for sequencing was peripheral blood. The receptors originated from a woman between 18 and 29 years old with acute or convalescent COVID-19.

The rearrangement joins TRBV9 to TRBJ2-5, with 7 nucleotides matching TRBD2. With V trimmed by 2 bases and J by 4 bases, 8 bases remained unmatched. This CDR3 comprises 15 residues. In germline, CDR1 is SGDLS, CDR2 YYNGEE. The CDR3 DNA follows: TGTGCCAGCAGCGTTGAAGCTAGCGGTCGAGAGACCCAGTACTTC. Protein: CASSVEASGRETQYF.

V gene TRBV12-5 combines with J gene TRBJ1-1; the D gene is possibly TRBD1 (6 bases). Germline-derived CDR1 and CDR2 are LGHNT and FRNRAP. Trimming shortened V by 0 bases and J by 0 bases, and 8 bases separated the two germline ends. The CDR3 sequence is 15 residues long. CDR3 DNA: TGTGCTAGTGGTTTGGTACAGGGAATGAACACTGAAGCTTTCTTT. Protein: CASGLVQGMNTEAFF.

The chain couples TRBV6-5 to TRBJ2-5; tentative D call: TRBD2 (5 bases). CDR1 is MNHEY and CDR2 is SVGAGI in the germline V gene. The CDR3 totals 13 residues. Trimming took 10 bases from V and 4 from J, leaving 16 bases between them. CDR3 sequence reads: CATRLTRLETQYF. The CDR3 DNA reads TGTGCCACCCGACTAACCAGACTAGAGACCCAGTACTTC.

The CDR3 loop reads CASSFFGGRADTQYF. CDR3 sequence (DNA): TGCGCCAGCAGCTTCTTCGGGGGTCGGGCAGATACGCAGTATTTT. The J gene is TRBJ2-3, the V gene TRBV5-1, with D perhaps matching TRBD2 (6 bases). V lost 2 bases to trimming and J lost 4 bases, with 14 bases between them. The germline V gene encodes CDR1 SGHRS and CDR2 YFSETQ. The CDR3 contains 15 residues.

The chain carries TRBV19 and TRBJ1-3, with a weak D call TRBD1 (5 bases). V was trimmed by 3 bases and J by 4 bases, leaving 22 bases between them. The length of the CDR3 is 18 residues. From germline, CDR1 is LNHDA and CDR2 SQIVND (reference sequence). CDR3 protein: CASSINNEDMSSGNTIYF. The CDR3 coding sequence is TGTGCCAGTAGTATCAATAACGAGGACATGTCGTCCGGAAACACCATATATTTT.

This chain uses TRBV6-5 with TRBJ1-1, with 7 bases that match TRBD1. The CDR3 is made up of 13 amino acids. Germline V gene data show CDR1 as MNHEY and CDR2 as SVGAGI. Germline trimming cut 6 bases from V and 4 bases from J; bases unmatched to any gene: 5. The CDR3 here is CASRSQGSTEAFF. The CDR3 nucleotides are TGTGCCAGCAGGTCACAGGGGTCCACTGAAGCTTTCTTT.

This clone came up once. V gene TRBV29-1 combines with J gene TRBJ2-1; TRBD2 matches 7 bases. V lost 5 bases to trimming and J lost 6 bases; unmatched junction nucleotides: 10. The germline V gene has CDR1 SQVTM and CDR2 ANQGSEA. CDR3 length: 14 amino acids. In DNA, the CDR3 is TGCAGCGTTCCCGTAGCGGGCAGATTCAATGAGCAGTTCTTC. Its translation: CSVPVAGRFNEQFF.

This clone has only one observation. V gene TRBV5-1 combines with J gene TRBJ2-2; 9 bases map to TRBD1. The CDR3 loop spans 18 amino acids. Losses at the gene ends were 4 bases for V and 0 bases for J; bases not matched to a gene: 10. CDR1 and CDR2 from the germline V gene are SGHRS and YFSETQ. CDR3 nucleotide sequence: TGCGCCAGCAGCCGAAGAACAGGGGGCCGATCGAACACCGGGGAGCTGTTTTTT. Amino acids: CASSRRTGGRSNTGELFF.

The chain employs TRBV6-5 and TRBJ1-2; 7 nucleotides align to TRBD1. The CDR3 consists of 14 residues. V lost 5 bases to trimming and J lost 5 bases; unmatched junction nucleotides: 8. The V gene's germline CDR1 is MNHEY and CDR2 SVGAGI. The CDR3 sequence is CASSQPGQIYGYTF. For the CDR3, the DNA is TGTGCCAGCAGTCAACCGGGACAGATATATGGCTACACCTTC.

The V call is TRBV6-6, the J call TRBJ2-7; possibly TRBD1 for D (6 bases). With 6 bases removed from V and 5 bases from J, the gap between germline ends came to 20 bases. The CDR3 is 15 amino acids. Looked up from germline, CDR1 is MNHNY and CDR2 is SVGAGI (reference sequence). The CDR3 spells CASRPNRAIGDEQYF. CDR3 nucleotide sequence: TGTGCCAGCAGGCCCAACAGGGCAATTGGGGACGAGCAGTACTTC.

In this sample, this clone turned up a few times. This sequence joins TRBV4-1 and TRBJ1-1; no definite D call. The CDR3 runs 14 residues. V lost 5 bases and J 4 bases, leaving 14 bases between the germline ends. The germline V gene has CDR1 MGHRA and CDR2 YSYEKL. CDR3 loop: CASSGRTRGTEAFF. DNA of the CDR3: TGCGCCAGCAGCGGCCGGACGCGGGGCACTGAAGCTTTCTTT.

This clone was picked up a small number of times. The chain combines TRBV7-8 with TRBJ1-4; D is unclear. The V gene lost 5 bases and the J gene lost 4 bases, with 20 bases spanning the gap. The germline CDR1 and CDR2 sequences are SGHVS and FQNEAQ. The CDR3 loop spans 17 amino acids. The CDR3, as DNA: TGTGCCAGCAGCCGCACTCAAGCGGGCTCATATAATGAAAAACTGTTTTTT. This codes for CASSRTQAGSYNEKLFF.

This clone came up once. The chain combines TRBV6-5 with TRBJ1-1; D is undetermined. The CDR3 runs to 13 residues. CDR1 is MNHEY, CDR2 SVGAGI, per germline. Trimming cost V 4 bases and J 6 bases, with 12 bases left between them. The CDR3 region is CASSSYSFSEAFF. The CDR3 DNA sequence: TGTGCCAGCAGTTCTTACAGCTTTTCTGAAGCTTTCTTT.

The V gene is TRBV29-1, the J gene TRBJ1-1; D not certain. The CDR3 runs 13 residues. CDR1 SQVTM and CDR2 ANQGSEA come from the germline V gene. Trimming cost V 5 bases and J 1 base, with 11 bases left between them. CDR3 in DNA: TGCAGCGTTTCATCGAACAAGAACACTGAAGCTTTCTTT. Encoded protein: CSVSSNKNTEAFF.

Regarding this clone: One junction end disagrees with the germline gene, perhaps due to a read error. Other DNA sequences of this sample code for an identical CDR3. The chain links TRBV7-2 to TRBJ1-2, with D possibly being TRBD1 (5 bases). This CDR3 is 17 amino acids long. CDR1 is SGHTA, CDR2 FQGNSA, per germline. The CDR3 spells CASSFHGQGGLVYGYTF. CDR3 sequence (DNA): TGTGCCAGCAGCTTTCATGGTCAGGGCGGTCTCGTGTATGGCTACACCTTT.

The rearrangement links TRBV4-1 to TRBJ1-1; D not certain. Trimming removed 3 bases from V and 5 bases from J, with 16 bases in between. The CDR3 totals 15 residues. Germline V gene lookup returns CDR1 MGHRA and CDR2 YSYEKL. The CDR3 DNA is TGCGCCAGCAGCCAGAAATCCGCCGTTGAGACTGAAGCTTTCTTT. Protein product: CASSQKSAVETEAFF.

The rearrangement uses TRBV9 and TRBJ2-1; 11 bases match TRBD2. This CDR3 has 16 residues. V was pared by 3 bases and J by 9 bases, with 11 bases of the junction left unmatched. The germline gives CDR1 SGDLS, CDR2 YYNGEE. For the CDR3, the DNA is TGTGCCAGCAGCGGAGGGGGGCTAGCGGGAGGTAGTGAGCAGTTCTTC. It codes for CASSGGGLAGGSEQFF.